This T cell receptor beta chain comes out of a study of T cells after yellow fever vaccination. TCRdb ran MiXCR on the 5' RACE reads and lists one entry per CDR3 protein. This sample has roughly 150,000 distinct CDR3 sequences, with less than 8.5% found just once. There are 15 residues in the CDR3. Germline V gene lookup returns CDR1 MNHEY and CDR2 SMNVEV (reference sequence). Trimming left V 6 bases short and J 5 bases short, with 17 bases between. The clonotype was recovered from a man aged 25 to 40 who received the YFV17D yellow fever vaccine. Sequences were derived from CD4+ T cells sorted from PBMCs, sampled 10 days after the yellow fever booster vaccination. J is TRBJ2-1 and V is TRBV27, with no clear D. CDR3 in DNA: TGTGCCAGCAGACTCCAAGTGGGGTTCGACAATGAGCAGTTCTTC. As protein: CASRLQVGFDNEQFF.